The clone carrying this T cell receptor (beta chain) appeared once. With 5 bases clipped from V and 7 bases from J, the junction kept 9 bases outside the gene matches. Germline V gene sequence: CDR1 SGHNT, CDR2 YYREEE (reference sequence). CDR3 length: 13 amino acids. Per the original data handling: From reference gene primer amplification, estimates of nucleated cell counts were derived. The data were produced by immunoSEQ multiplex PCR, yet TCRdb's version contains in-frame clones alone and is incomplete. The V and J calls and clone size come from that table; D and trimming were worked out from the DNA. In the table there are 35,000 to 55,000 clones, approximately 87% of which are singletons. The data were taken from a study of blood T cell repertoires in COVID-19. The wider study: Some COVID-19 samples were acute and others convalescent; all came from the United States, Italy and Spain. PBMCs, B-cell-depleted T cells, or T cells provided the cDNA or gDNA that made up the material.

Sample: peripheral blood. This TCR derives from a human donor in a cohort sampled during active COVID-19. The chain is built from TRBV5-4 and TRBJ2-7, with 7 nucleotides matching TRBD2. CDR3 region: CASRTGTRGEQYF. In nucleotides, the CDR3 is TGTGCCAGCAGAACCGGGACGCGGGGGGAGCAGTACTTC.